A single TCR beta chain is shown here with its context. Its target antigen remains unknown. Nothing much larger sits one base from this clone, and base qualities are not available. The sample is drawn from a study of T cell responses to AZD1222 COVID-19 vaccine (dated by TCRdb to the early 2020s). Context from the whole study: Because spike-specific TCR depth and breadth did not differ between the two schedules, AZD1222 recipients who got a second dose at roughly 4 weeks were pooled with those who got a second dose at roughly 12 weeks. A total of over 230 trial participants underwent TCR sequencing, of whom 207 received two doses of AZD1222 and about 26 received two doses of the MenACWY control vaccine. Trial participants were enrolled by age into subgroups of 18-55, 56-69 and 70-plus years, and around 150, 28 and 57 TCR-sequenced participants, respectively, were included in these subgroups. General conclusions and limits of the study: CD4 TCRs associated with the vaccine covered the entire spike protein, and the dominant responses were in regions 160-218 and 743-854. In the small 56-69-year group, the increase in depth fell short of significance, most likely because of low power. Conclusions about previously exposed vaccinees were limited because only 5 or 6 AZD1222 recipients were SARS-CoV-2 seropositive at baseline. Because no day 14 peak-response samples were available, the repertoires could be characterized only after the peak T cell response. Epitopes outside the regions mutated in the B.1.351 and B.1.1.7 variants were reportedly recognized by nearly half of the unique spike-specific TCRs. Most participants were white British and females outnumbered males, and the authors suggested that clonal diversity may have been underestimated. After two AZD1222 doses, spike-specific TCR breadth and depth were significantly higher than at day 0 and than in MenACWY recipients.

The sample's time point label, in plain terms: baseline before first vaccination. Vaccinee samples came from UK trials COV001 and COV002, including a single-blind randomized controlled phase 2/3 trial of AZD1222 (ChAdOx1 nCoV-19) in healthy adults. For TCRbeta chain sequencing, PBMC samples were collected from trial participants at day 0 and at day 28 after the second dose. Its CDR3 holds 15 amino acids, cysteine through phenylalanine. Solely the CDR3 DNA is kept, with 45 bases framed from the first base. CDR1 and CDR2 are read off the germline V gene as SGHRS and YFSETQ. The V end loses 7 bases and the J end loses 5 bases, and a stretch of 21 bases separates them. The CDR3 regions of human TCRbeta chains were analyzed by immunosequencing. The authors' pipeline ran thus. TCRs in the repertoires were compared against a reference library of SARS-CoV-2-specific TCRs that had been generated with the MIRA antigen-specificity platform. Breadth meant the fraction of unique TCRs that were SARS-CoV-2-associated, whereas depth meant the fraction of total T cells that were SARS-CoV-2-associated. Using the MIRA data, each spike-specific TCR was assigned both to the spike region to which the TCR was reactive and to a CD4 or CD8 class. Log10-transformed breadth and depth values were compared by one-way ANOVA with Sidak's multiple comparisons tests. This immuneACCESS table, as held by TCRdb, lists in-frame sequences with V and J called but not all clones. Of the missing ones, under half trace to an unresolved V gene in checked studies; the others have no known cause. V and J calls plus clone size are reproduced from that table; the DNA served to infer D and trimming. The table for this sample lists roughly 130,000 clones; roughly 85% of them were counted only once. Of the sample, roughly 8% falls within the top ten clones.

The sequence was obtained from an adult in good health. The starting material was peripheral blood, obtained on day 0 of AZD1222 vaccination. In this chain, TRBV5-1 is recombined with TRBJ1-2, with a tentative D gene TRBD1 over 6 matching bases. At the DNA level, the sequence is TGCGCCAGCGGCCGTGAGGGGGGCCCTATTTATGGCTACACCTTC. It translates to CASGREGGPIYGYTF.